Shown below are 5 T cell receptor beta chains from a single sample sequenced in a study of blood T cells in healthy people across ages. The second PCR ran about 6 to 11 cycles with a sample-barcoded 5' primer and J-beta primers. TCRdb used MiXCR to reprocess the 5' RACE reads, holding one entry per CDR3 protein. The data contain approximately 940,000 distinct CDR3 sequences, approximately 49% of them singletons. The material sequenced was blood. Every receptor here comes from a man aged 30 to 39 in good health.

The gene calls are TRBV12-3 or TRBV12-4 and TRBJ1-2; 7 bases map to TRBD1. V lost 6 bases and J lost 4; bases outside the gene matches: 8. The CDR3 spans 14 residues. Written as DNA, the CDR3 is TGTGCCAGCAGAGAAACGGGACAGATCTATGGCTACACCTTC. Translated, it gives CASRETGQIYGYTF.

This clonotype has only a few counts. The CDR3 is CASSYLRPEPYEQYF. CDR3 coding DNA: TGTGCCAGCAGTTACCTGCGACCCGAGCCCTACGAGCAGTACTTC. The gene calls are TRBV6-6 and TRBJ2-7, with D uncertain. V was cut by 2 bases and J by 2 bases, with 13 bases left in between. Germline V lookup: CDR1 MNHNY, CDR2 SVGAGI (reference sequence). This CDR3 is built from 15 residues.

The rearrangement uses TRBV28 and TRBJ1-2; D remains unclear. Germline assignment: CDR1 MDHEN and CDR2 SYDVKM. V lost 2 bases and J lost 8, with 12 bases in between. The CDR3 has 13 residues. DNA of the CDR3: TGTGCCAGCAGTTTAAACGGACGTATCGGCTACACCTTC. Translation: CASSLNGRIGYTF.

V gene TRBV6-1 combines with J gene TRBJ2-5, with 8 bases that match TRBD1. Germline loops: CDR1 MNHNS, CDR2 SASEGT. The CDR3 runs to 14 residues. V was clipped by 7 bases and J by 5 bases; unmatched bases: 9. CDR3 loop: CASNVDRVRETQYF. DNA for the CDR3: TGTGCCAGCAACGTGGACAGGGTACGGGAGACCCAGTACTTC.

This rearrangement joins TRBV11-2 to TRBJ1-2; D gene ambiguous. Germline CDR1 is SGHAT and CDR2 is FQNNGV. CDR3 length: 12 amino acids. Trimming shortened V by 4 bases and J by 5 bases, and 8 bases separated the two germline ends. CDR3 in DNA: TGTGCCAGCAGCTCCCATAATTATGGCTACACCTTC. It yields the protein CASSSHNYGYTF.